The clone carrying this T cell receptor (beta chain) appeared a single time. The method was immunoSEQ multiplex PCR; TCRdb's version includes in-frame clones alone and lacks a portion of them. The sample contains some 2.3 million clones, more than 80% of which appear only once. These data originate in a study of shared clonotypes between healthy human individuals. The CDR3 extends over 16 amino acids. V was pared by 1 base and J by 2 bases, with 13 bases between. Germline CDR1 and CDR2: MNHNS and SASEGT. The sequenced sample consisted of naive CD4+ T cells from PBMCs. Sample subset: CD45RA+ positively selected. The TCR sequence derives from a man younger than 35 in good health. Some clones in this sample may be carry-over from other donors' samples. This chain links TRBV6-1 with TRBJ2-3; D is possibly TRBD1 or TRBD2 (6 bases each). DNA of the CDR3: TGTGCCAGCAGTGAAGGGACGGGGGCTCTCACAGATACGCAGTATTTT. This sequence encodes CASSEGTGALTDTQYF.